These 7 T cell receptor beta chains originate from one sample sequenced in a study of cytomegalovirus exposure and HLA in healthy donors. Sequencing was performed with immunoSEQ multiplex PCR; in TCRdb, only in-frame clones are kept and a portion is missing. The sample has about 150,000 clones; more than 75% are singletons. The sequenced sample was PBMCs. Receptors originate from a man between 18 and 35 years old in good health and CMV-seronegative.

The chain has TRBV2 and TRBJ2-5; 13 bases align to TRBD2. J was trimmed by 3 bases and V by 8 bases; bases with no gene match: 3. The germline CDR1 and CDR2 sequences are SNHLY and FYNNEI. The CDR3 has 14 amino acids. The CDR3 is CASGGLAGEETQYF. CDR3 DNA sequence: TGTGCCAGCGGAGGACTAGCGGGGGAAGAGACCCAGTACTTC.

The CDR3 sequence: CASSFYGSTDTQYF. The CDR3 nucleotides are TGTGCCAGCAGTTTCTACGGGAGCACAGATACGCAGTATTTT. V usage is TRBV27 and J usage is TRBJ2-3; D remains unclear. V lost 3 bases and J lost 0, with 7 bases in between. From germline, CDR1 is MNHEY and CDR2 SMNVEV (reference sequence). CDR3 length: 14 amino acids.

The J gene is TRBJ2-7, the V gene TRBV4-2, with 9 bases matching TRBD2. This CDR3 is built from 16 residues. Germline V lookup: CDR1 LGHNA, CDR2 YNFKEQ. Trimming took 1 base from V and 2 from J; bases not matched to a gene: 6. The DNA of the CDR3 is TGTGCCAGCAGCCAAGGGGCTAGCGGGGCGGCCTACGAGCAGTACTTC. Translation: CASSQGASGAAYEQYF.

The genes are TRBV5-1 and TRBJ2-1; 12 positions match TRBD2. Trimming cost V 9 bases and J 7 bases; bases outside gene matches: 5. The CDR3 runs to 13 residues. Germline V gives CDR1 SGHRS, CDR2 YFSETQ. The CDR3 reads CANRTSGKNEQFF. DNA for the CDR3: TGCGCCAACCGGACTAGCGGGAAAAATGAGCAGTTCTTC.

The chain uses TRBV2 and TRBJ1-2; 11 bases align to TRBD1. The CDR3 spans 17 residues. CDR1 and CDR2 from the germline V gene are SNHLY and FYNNEI. V lost 6 bases to trimming and J lost 0 bases; unmatched junction nucleotides: 9. Written as DNA, the CDR3 is TGTGCCAGCAGCAATTCCGGGACAGGGGGAACTAACTATGGCTACACCTTC. Translating gives CASSNSGTGGTNYGYTF.

The V call is TRBV4-2, the J call TRBJ2-7, with D tentatively TRBD1 (6 bases). Germline CDR1 reads LGHNA; CDR2 reads YNFKEQ. CDR3 length equals 15 residues. V was shortened by 0 bases and J by 2 bases, with 11 bases between the two germline ends. Here the CDR3 reads CASSQEMAGAYEQYF. As DNA, the CDR3 is TGTGCCAGCAGCCAAGAAATGGCAGGGGCCTACGAGCAGTACTTC.

The rearrangement joins TRBV10-3 to TRBJ2-7; 10 nucleotides align to TRBD1. The CDR3 sequence is 15 residues long. Unmatched junction bases numbered 4, after V lost 4 bases and J lost 1 base. Germline assignment: CDR1 ENHRY and CDR2 SYGVKD. CDR3: CAISAGTGVSYEQYV. The CDR3 region has the DNA TGTGCCATCAGTGCCGGGACAGGGGTTTCCTACGAGCAGTACGTC.